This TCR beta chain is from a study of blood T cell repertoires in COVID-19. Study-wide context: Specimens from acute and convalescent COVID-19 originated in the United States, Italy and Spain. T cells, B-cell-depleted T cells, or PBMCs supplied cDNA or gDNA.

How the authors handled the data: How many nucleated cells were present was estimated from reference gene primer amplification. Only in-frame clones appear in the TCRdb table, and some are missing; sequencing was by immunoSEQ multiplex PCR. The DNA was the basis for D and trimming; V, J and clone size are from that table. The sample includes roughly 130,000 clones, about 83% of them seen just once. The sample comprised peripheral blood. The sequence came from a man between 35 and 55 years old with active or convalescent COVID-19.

CDR3 loop: CASSLDYDRSYEQYF. DNA for the CDR3: TGTGCCAGCAGCTTAGATTACGACAGATCCTACGAGCAGTACTTC. The chain is built from TRBV11-2 and TRBJ2-7; D possibly corresponds to TRBD1 (5 bases). Per the germline V gene, CDR1 is SGHAT and CDR2 is FQNNGV. Trimming removed 0 bases from V and 1 base from J, with 10 bases in between. The CDR3 has 15 amino acids.